This TCR beta chain was observed in a study of T-cell reconstitution after alpha-beta-depleted transplantation in children. The V end lost 11 bases, the J end lost 3 bases, and 11 bases lay between the germline ends. Germline-derived CDR1 and CDR2 are MNHNY and SVGAGI (reference sequence). This CDR3 region has 11 residues. Unique molecular identifiers featured in how the TCRbeta library was prepared. TCRdb re-derived calls from the PCR reads in MiXCR, one entry per CDR3 protein. This repertoire shows 230,000 or so distinct CDR3 sequences, 12% found once; its top ten account for about 2.6%. This clonotype was seen at least ten times.

The V gene is TRBV6-6, the J gene TRBJ2-7, with D tentatively TRBD1 (6 bases). This sample comprised PBMCs from the stem cell graft donor, obtained from the stem cell graft. This receptor was identified in a human donor who donated a stem cell graft to a child with acute lymphoblastic leukemia. The DNA of the CDR3 is TGTGCCTCCTGGGGGCTCTACGAGCAGTACTTC. This encodes CASWGLYEQYF.